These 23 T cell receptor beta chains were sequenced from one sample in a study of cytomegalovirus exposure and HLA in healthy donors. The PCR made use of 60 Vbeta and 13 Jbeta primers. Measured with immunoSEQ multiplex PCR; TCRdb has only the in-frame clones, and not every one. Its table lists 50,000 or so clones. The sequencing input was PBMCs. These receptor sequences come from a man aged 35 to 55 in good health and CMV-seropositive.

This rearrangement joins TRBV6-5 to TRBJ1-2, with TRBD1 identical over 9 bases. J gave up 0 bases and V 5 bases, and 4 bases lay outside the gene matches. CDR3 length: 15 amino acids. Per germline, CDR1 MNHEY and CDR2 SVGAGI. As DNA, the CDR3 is TGTGCCAGCAGTCTTCGGGACAGGGCTAACTATGGCTACACCTTC. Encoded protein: CASSLRDRANYGYTF.

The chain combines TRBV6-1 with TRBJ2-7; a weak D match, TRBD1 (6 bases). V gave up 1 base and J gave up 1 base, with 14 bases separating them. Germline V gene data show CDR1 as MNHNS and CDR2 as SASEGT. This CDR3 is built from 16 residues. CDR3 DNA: TGTGCCAGCAGTGAAGAGCCAGGGGCCGCTTCCTACGAGCAGTACTTC. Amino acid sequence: CASSEEPGAASYEQYF.

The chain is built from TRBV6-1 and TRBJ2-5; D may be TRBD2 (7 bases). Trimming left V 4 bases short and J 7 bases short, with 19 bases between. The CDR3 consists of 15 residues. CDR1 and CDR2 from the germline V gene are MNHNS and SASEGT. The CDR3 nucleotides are TGTGCCAGCAGTGCTATCGAGCGAGGGGGGGGGACCCAGTACTTC. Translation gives CASSAIERGGGTQYF.

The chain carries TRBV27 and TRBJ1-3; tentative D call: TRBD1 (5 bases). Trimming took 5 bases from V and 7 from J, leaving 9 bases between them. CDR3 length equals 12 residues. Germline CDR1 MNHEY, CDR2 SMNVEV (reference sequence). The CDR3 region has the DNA TGTGCCAGCAGTCCGGGGGGGAACACCATATATTTT. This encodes CASSPGGNTIYF.

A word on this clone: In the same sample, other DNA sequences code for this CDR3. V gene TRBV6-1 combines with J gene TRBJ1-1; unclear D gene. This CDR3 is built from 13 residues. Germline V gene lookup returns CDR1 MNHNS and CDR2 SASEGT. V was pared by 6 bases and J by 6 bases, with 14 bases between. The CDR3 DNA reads TGTGCCAGCAGACAAGGTTCTAGCCCTGAAGCTTTCTTT. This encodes CASRQGSSPEAFF.

The chain's CDR3 is CASSFRRQGATVAASTDTQYF. The CDR3 region has the DNA TGTGCCAGCTCATTCCGTCGTCAGGGGGCTACAGTAGCGGCTAGCACAGATACGCAGTATTTT. This chain joins TRBV18 and TRBJ2-3, with 8 bases that match TRBD1. Losses at the gene ends were 5 bases for V and 0 bases for J; bases not matched to a gene: 22. CDR1 and CDR2 (germline): KGHSH, LQKENI. The CDR3 loop spans 21 amino acids.

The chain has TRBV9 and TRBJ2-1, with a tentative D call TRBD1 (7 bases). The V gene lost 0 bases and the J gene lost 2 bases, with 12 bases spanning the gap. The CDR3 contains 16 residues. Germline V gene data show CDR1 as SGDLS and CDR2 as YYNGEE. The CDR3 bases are TGTGCCAGCAGCGTAGGAGGGGGCGGGACCTACAATGAGCAGTTCTTC. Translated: CASSVGGGGTYNEQFF. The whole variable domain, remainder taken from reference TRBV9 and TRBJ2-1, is DSGVTQTPKHLITATGQRVTLRCSPRSGDLSVYWYQQSLDQGLQFLIQYYNGEERAKGNILERFSAQQFPDLHSELNLSSLELGDSALYFCASSVGGGGTYNEQFFGPGTRLTVL.

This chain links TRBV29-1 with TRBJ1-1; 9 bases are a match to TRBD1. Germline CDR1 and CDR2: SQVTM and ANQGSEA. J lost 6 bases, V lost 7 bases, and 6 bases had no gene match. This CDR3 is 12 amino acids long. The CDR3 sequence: CSAADRGAEAFF. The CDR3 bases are TGCAGCGCCGCGGACAGGGGAGCTGAAGCTTTCTTT.

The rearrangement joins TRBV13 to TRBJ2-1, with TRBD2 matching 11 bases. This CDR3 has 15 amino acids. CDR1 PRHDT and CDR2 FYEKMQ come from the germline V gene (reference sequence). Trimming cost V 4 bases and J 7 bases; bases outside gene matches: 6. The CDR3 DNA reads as TGTGCCAGCAGCTCTCCGACTAGCGGGATTAATGAGCAGTTCTTC. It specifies CASSSPTSGINEQFF. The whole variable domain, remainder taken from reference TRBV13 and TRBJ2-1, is AAGVIQSPRHLIKEKRETATLKCYPIPRHDTVYWYQQGPGQDPQFLISFYEKMQSDKGSIPDRFSAQQFSDYHSELNMSSLELGDSALYFCASSSPTSGINEQFFGPGTRLTVL.

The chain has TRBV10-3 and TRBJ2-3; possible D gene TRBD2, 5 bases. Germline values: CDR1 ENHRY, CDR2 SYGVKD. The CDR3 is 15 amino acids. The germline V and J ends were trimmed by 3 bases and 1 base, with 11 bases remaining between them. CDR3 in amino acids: CAISDEGVGTDTQYF. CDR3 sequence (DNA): TGTGCCATCAGTGATGAGGGTGTTGGCACAGATACGCAGTATTTT.

The CDR3 DNA sequence: TGTGCCAGCAGTTTAACCAGCGGGAGGGCCGGGGCCTACAATGAGCAGTTCTTC. The encoded protein is CASSLTSGRAGAYNEQFF. The chain joins TRBV28 to TRBJ2-1; TRBD2 matches at 10 bases. The CDR3 sequence is 18 residues long. The germline CDR1 and CDR2 sequences are MDHEN and SYDVKM. V trimming: 2 bases; J trimming: 2 bases; junction bases outside the gene matches: 9.

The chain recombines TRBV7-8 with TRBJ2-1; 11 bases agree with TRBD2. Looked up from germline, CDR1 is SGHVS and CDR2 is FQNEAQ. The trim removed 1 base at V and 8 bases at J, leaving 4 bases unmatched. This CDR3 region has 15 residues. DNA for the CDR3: TGTGCCAGCAGCTTAGGCCTAGCGGGGGGCTATGAGCAGTTCTTC. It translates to CASSLGLAGGYEQFF.

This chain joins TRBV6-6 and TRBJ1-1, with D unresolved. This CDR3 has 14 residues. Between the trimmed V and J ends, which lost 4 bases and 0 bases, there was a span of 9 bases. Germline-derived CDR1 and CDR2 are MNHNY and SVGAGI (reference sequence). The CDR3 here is CASSSGLLNTEAFF. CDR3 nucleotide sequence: TGTGCCAGCAGTTCCGGACTCCTGAACACTGAAGCTTTCTTT.

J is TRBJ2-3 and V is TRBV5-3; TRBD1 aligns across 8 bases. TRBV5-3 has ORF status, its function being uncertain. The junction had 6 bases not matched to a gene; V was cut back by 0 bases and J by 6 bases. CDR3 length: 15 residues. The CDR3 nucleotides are TGTGCCAGAAGCTTGGCAGGGGGCTGGATGGATACGCAGTATTTT. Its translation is CARSLAGGWMDTQYF.

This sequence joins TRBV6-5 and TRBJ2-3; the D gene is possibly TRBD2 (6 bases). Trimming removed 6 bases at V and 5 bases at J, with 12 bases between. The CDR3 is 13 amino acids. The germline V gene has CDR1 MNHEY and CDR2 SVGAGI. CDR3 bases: TGTGCCAGCAGCCGGAGGGGCCTAGATACGCAGTATTTT. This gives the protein CASSRRGLDTQYF.

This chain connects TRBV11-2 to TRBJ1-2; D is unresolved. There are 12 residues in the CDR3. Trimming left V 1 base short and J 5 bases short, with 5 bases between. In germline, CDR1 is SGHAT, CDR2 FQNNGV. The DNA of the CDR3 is TGTGCCAGCAGCTTAGGCGGATATGGCTACACCTTC. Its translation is CASSLGGYGYTF.

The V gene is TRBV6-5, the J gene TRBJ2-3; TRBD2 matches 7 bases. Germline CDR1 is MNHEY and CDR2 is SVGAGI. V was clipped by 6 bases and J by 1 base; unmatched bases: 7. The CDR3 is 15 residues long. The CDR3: CASSLTSSGTDTQYF. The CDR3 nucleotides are TGTGCCAGCAGCCTGACTAGCTCTGGCACAGATACGCAGTATTTT.

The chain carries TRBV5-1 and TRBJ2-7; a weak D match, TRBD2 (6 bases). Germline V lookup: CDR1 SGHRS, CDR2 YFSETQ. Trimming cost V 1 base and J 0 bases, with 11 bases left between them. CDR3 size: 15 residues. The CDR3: CASSLSGGDSYEQYF. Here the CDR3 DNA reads TGCGCCAGCAGCTTGTCTGGCGGGGACTCCTACGAGCAGTACTTC.

The CDR3 DNA is TGCAGCGTTTTCTTAGCGGCATCCTCCTACGAGCAGTACTTC. Its protein product is CSVFLAASSYEQYF. This chain uses TRBV29-1 with TRBJ2-7; tentatively, D is TRBD2 (6 bases). The CDR3 contains 14 residues. V dropped 5 bases and J dropped 0 bases, with 14 bases sitting between them. Germline V CDR1 and CDR2: SQVTM, ANQGSEA.

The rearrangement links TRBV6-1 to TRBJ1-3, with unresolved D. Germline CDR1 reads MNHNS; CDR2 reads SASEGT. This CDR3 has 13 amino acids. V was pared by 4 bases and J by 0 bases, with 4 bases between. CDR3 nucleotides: TGTGCCAGCAGTGGCGGCTCTGGAAACACCATATATTTT. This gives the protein CASSGGSGNTIYF.

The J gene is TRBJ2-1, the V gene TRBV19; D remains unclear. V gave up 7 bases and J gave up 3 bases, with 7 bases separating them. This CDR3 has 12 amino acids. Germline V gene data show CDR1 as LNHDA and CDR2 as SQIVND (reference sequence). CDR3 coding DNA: TGTGCCAGTAACTCGGGCTACAATGAGCAGTTCTTC. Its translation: CASNSGYNEQFF. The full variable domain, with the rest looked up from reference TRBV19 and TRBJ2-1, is DGGITQSPKYLFRKEGQNVTLSCEQNLNHDAMYWYRQDPGQGLRLIYYSQIVNDFQKGDIAEGYSVSREKKESFPLTVTSAQKNPTAFYLCASNSGYNEQFFGPGTRLTVL.

CDR3 protein: CASSPPRTSTSWDTQYF. CDR3 coding DNA: TGTGCCAGCAGCCCTCCCCGGACTAGCACCTCCTGGGATACGCAGTATTTT. The V gene is TRBV4-2, the J gene TRBJ2-3; 8 bases fit TRBD2. The CDR3 contains 17 residues. Germline CDR1 LGHNA, CDR2 YNFKEQ. V lost 4 bases and J lost 6; bases outside the gene matches: 15.

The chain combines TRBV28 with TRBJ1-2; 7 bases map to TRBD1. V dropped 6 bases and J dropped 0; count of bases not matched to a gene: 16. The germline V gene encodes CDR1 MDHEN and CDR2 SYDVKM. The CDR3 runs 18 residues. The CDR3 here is CASSPPGTVFVTNYGYTF. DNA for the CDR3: TGTGCCAGCAGCCCCCCAGGGACAGTCTTCGTAACTAACTATGGCTACACCTTC.